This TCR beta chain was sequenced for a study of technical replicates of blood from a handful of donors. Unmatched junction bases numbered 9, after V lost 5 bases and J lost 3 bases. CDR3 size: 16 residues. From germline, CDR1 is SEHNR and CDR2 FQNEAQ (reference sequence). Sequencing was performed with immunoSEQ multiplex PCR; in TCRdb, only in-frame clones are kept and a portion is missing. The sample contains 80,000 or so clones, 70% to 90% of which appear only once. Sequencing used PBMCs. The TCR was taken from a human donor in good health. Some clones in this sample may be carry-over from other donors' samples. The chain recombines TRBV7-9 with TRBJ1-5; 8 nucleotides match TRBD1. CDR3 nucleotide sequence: TGTGCCAGCAGCCCACTCAGGACAGGGACCAATCAGCCCCAGCATTTT. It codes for CASSPLRTGTNQPQHF.